This T cell receptor beta chain was profiled in a study of shared clonotypes between healthy human individuals. The table came from immunoSEQ multiplex PCR; TCRdb's copy has only in-frame clones and leaves some out. The table includes some 2,500,000 clones, around 93% detected once. General study results and limits: Depth was large, yet rarefaction showed that sorted-subset sequencing was incomplete.

Concerning this clone: Its antigen remains unidentified. Other nucleotide sequences in the sample specify the same CDR3.

CDR3 length: 13 residues. Trimming shortened V by 3 bases and J by 5 bases, and 10 bases separated the two germline ends. CDR1 MNHEY and CDR2 SMNVEV come from the germline V gene (reference sequence). The study separated CD4+ cells into CD45RA+ naive and CD45RA-negative memory subsets. The genes are TRBV27 and TRBJ1-2; a weak D match, TRBD1 (6 bases). The specimen was naive CD4+ T cells from PBMCs. Documented subset: CD45RA+ positively selected. The receptor was isolated from a man between 18 and 35 years old in good health. Some clones in this sample may be carry-over from other donors' samples. The CDR3 loop reads CASSFRGGYGYTF. The CDR3 DNA sequence: TGTGCCAGCAGTTTCAGGGGAGGGTATGGCTACACCTTC.